A single sample gave rise to the 24 T cell receptor beta chains below, sequenced in a study of shared clonotypes between healthy human individuals. Measured with immunoSEQ multiplex PCR; TCRdb has only the in-frame clones, and not every one. The data hold a few million clones, with approximately 93% observed a single time. Sequencing was performed on naive CD4+ T cells from PBMCs. Subset reported: CD45RA+ positively selected. All receptors come from a man younger than 35 in good health. Some clones in this sample may be carry-over from other donors' samples.

This sequence joins TRBV5-1 and TRBJ2-1; 7 positions agree with TRBD2. The CDR3 sequence is 16 residues long. Per the germline V gene, CDR1 is SGHRS and CDR2 is YFSETQ. With V trimmed by 5 bases and J by 12 bases, 20 bases remained unmatched. CDR3 amino acids: CASRPGSLAARLVQFF. DNA of the CDR3: TGCGCCAGCAGGCCGGGGTCGCTAGCGGCCCGTCTTGTGCAGTTCTTC.

The chain uses TRBV19 and TRBJ2-1, with TRBD2 identical over 8 bases. The junction had 16 bases not matched to a gene; V was cut back by 5 bases and J by 10 bases. CDR1 is LNHDA, CDR2 SQIVND, per germline (reference sequence). The CDR3 has 16 residues. The CDR3, as DNA: TGTGCCAGTAGTTCTACCGGGACTAGACTTCGAAACGAGCAGTTCTTC. Protein product: CASSSTGTRLRNEQFF.

The V gene is TRBV7-2, the J gene TRBJ2-1; D ambiguous. CDR1 SGHTA and CDR2 FQGNSA come from the germline V gene. With 4 bases removed from V and 5 bases from J, the gap between germline ends came to 9 bases. The CDR3 runs to 13 residues. CDR3: CASSSKPDNEQFF. The CDR3 region has the DNA TGTGCCAGCAGCTCCAAACCGGACAATGAGCAGTTCTTC.

The chain uses TRBV5-4 and TRBJ1-1; D uncertain. The germline CDR1 and CDR2 sequences are SGHNT and YYREEE (reference sequence). Deletions cut 0 bases from V and 6 bases from J, with 15 bases between. CDR3 length: 15 residues. The CDR3 protein is CASSLETVSRAEAFF. Written as DNA, the CDR3 is TGTGCCAGCAGCTTGGAGACCGTTTCACGCGCTGAAGCTTTCTTT.

Concerning this clone itself: This CDR3 is also generated by other DNA sequences in the sample. The chain links TRBV5-4 to TRBJ2-3; 9 bases fit TRBD2. This CDR3 is 15 amino acids long. The V segment lost 0 bases and the J segment 3 bases; nucleotides outside the gene matches: 2. The germline V gene has CDR1 SGHNT and CDR2 YYREEE (reference sequence). CDR3 protein: CASSLVAGGTDTQYF. The CDR3 region has the DNA TGTGCCAGCAGCTTGGTGGCGGGAGGGACAGATACGCAGTATTTT.

Details on this clone: Additional DNA sequences in this sample encode the identical CDR3. The rearrangement links TRBV19 to TRBJ1-5; D gene unclear. The CDR3 has 13 amino acids. Trimming left V 4 bases short and J 1 base short, with 5 bases between. Germline CDR1 and CDR2: LNHDA and SQIVND (reference sequence). CDR3 nucleotide sequence: TGTGCCAGTAGTACACACAGCAATCAGCCCCAGCATTTT. Translated: CASSTHSNQPQHF.

The sample holds one count of this clone. V is TRBV7-6 and J is TRBJ2-7; TRBD1 agrees at 7 bases. Germline values: CDR1 SGHVS, CDR2 FNYEAQ. V was pared by 5 bases and J by 1 base, with 5 bases of the junction left unmatched. This CDR3 has 14 amino acids. The CDR3 DNA is TGTGCCAGCAGCGCTTCGACAGGGTCCTACGAGCAGTACTTC. Protein sequence: CASSASTGSYEQYF.

This clone was detected once. The rearrangement joins TRBV12-5 to TRBJ2-5; D not certain. The CDR3 consists of 13 residues. Trimming removed 0 bases at V and 3 bases at J, with 5 bases between. Per germline, CDR1 LGHNT and CDR2 FRNRAP. The CDR3 sequence is CASGLVGKETQYF. For the CDR3, the DNA is TGTGCTAGTGGTTTGGTAGGAAAAGAGACCCAGTACTTC.

The chain uses TRBV4-1 and TRBJ2-5; D may be TRBD2 (8 bases). Trimming stripped 0 bases from V and 2 bases from J, with 19 bases between. The CDR3 is 18 amino acids. Germline V CDR1 and CDR2: MGHRA, YSYEKL. DNA of the CDR3: TGCGCCAGCAGCCAAGAAGGGGGCCGGGGGGGCCCGCAAGAGACCCAGTACTTC. Its translation: CASSQEGGRGGPQETQYF.

This chain joins TRBV28 and TRBJ2-6; 7 bases agree with TRBD1. This CDR3 comprises 16 residues. V shed 4 bases and J 2 bases; nucleotides not matched to a gene: 5. Per the germline V gene, CDR1 is MDHEN and CDR2 is SYDVKM. CDR3 DNA sequence: TGTGCCAGCAGTTCAGCCACAGGGGCTGGGGCCAACGTCCTGACTTTC. It translates to CASSSATGAGANVLTF.

V is TRBV7-3 and J is TRBJ2-5, with 11 bases aligning to TRBD1. Germline lookup yields CDR1 SGHTA and CDR2 FQGTGA. The CDR3 sequence is 15 residues long. The junction had 3 bases not matched to a gene; V was cut back by 5 bases and J by 1 base. CDR3 DNA: TGTGCCAGCAGCCCAGGGACAGGGGGCCAAGAGACCCAGTACTTC. This translates into CASSPGTGGQETQYF.

The gene calls are TRBV7-4 and TRBJ1-5, with TRBD1 matching over 7 bases. J lost 6 bases, V lost 6 bases, and 11 bases had no gene match. The CDR3 extends over 15 amino acids. CDR1 and CDR2 from the germline V gene are SGHVT and SQSDAQ. CDR3 protein: CASRLRDSEIQPQHF. CDR3 DNA sequence: TGTGCCAGCAGGCTCCGGGACAGCGAAATTCAGCCCCAGCATTTT.

The count of this clone is one. The CDR3 coding sequence is TGTGCCAGCAGTTTTAGATCCGGGGATCGTGAAAAACTGTTTTTT. Translated, it gives CASSFRSGDREKLFF. The rearrangement uses TRBV6-5 and TRBJ1-4; D gene ambiguous. Trimming stripped 4 bases from V and 7 bases from J, with 16 bases between. Germline CDR1 is MNHEY and CDR2 is SVGAGI. The CDR3 covers 15 residues.

The chain couples TRBV29-1 to TRBJ1-1, with D unresolved. The CDR3 has 11 residues. Trimming pared 4 bases from V and 9 bases from J, leaving 12 bases between. Per the germline V gene, CDR1 is SQVTM and CDR2 is ANQGSEA. The CDR3 loop reads CSVVRDGKAFF. The CDR3 DNA reads TGCAGCGTTGTCAGAGACGGTAAAGCTTTCTTT.

The chain links TRBV18 to TRBJ1-2; 10 bases are a match to TRBD1. Trimming at V came to 3 bases and at J to 8 bases, leaving 6 bases not matched to a gene. Germline V gene sequence: CDR1 KGHSH, CDR2 LQKENI. The CDR3 covers 14 residues. The CDR3 region is CASSPSGTGDGYTF. CDR3 bases: TGTGCCAGCTCACCGTCCGGGACAGGGGACGGCTACACCTTC.

This sequence joins TRBV28 and TRBJ1-2, with D possibly TRBD1 on 5 matching bases. V was clipped by 7 bases and J by 1 base, with 16 bases between them. There are 15 residues in the CDR3. Germline CDR1 and CDR2: MDHEN and SYDVKM. In nucleotides, the CDR3 is TGTGCCAGCAAAAATATCGGGGCAGTTAACTATGGCTACACCTTC. It is translated as CASKNIGAVNYGYTF.

V usage is TRBV7-9 and J usage is TRBJ2-2, with D perhaps matching TRBD1 (5 bases). The CDR3 has 14 amino acids. The V end lost 2 bases, the J end lost 7 bases, and 11 bases lay between the germline ends. Germline V gene sequence: CDR1 SEHNR, CDR2 FQNEAQ (reference sequence). CDR3 region: CASSLQTDRGELFF. DNA of the CDR3: TGTGCCAGCAGCTTACAGACAGACCGCGGGGAGCTGTTTTTT.

This clone was detected only once. The chain has TRBV29-1 and TRBJ2-7, with 7 bases identical to TRBD2. The CDR3 spans 14 residues. The V gene end was trimmed by 7 bases and the J gene end by 3 bases; junction bases not matched to a gene: 12. Germline loops: CDR1 SQVTM, CDR2 ANQGSEA. The CDR3, as DNA: TGCAGCGCGGCCCCCTGGGGCGGGAGCTACGAGCAGTACTTC. As protein: CSAAPWGGSYEQYF.

This clone is a singleton in its sample. The chain employs TRBV7-8 and TRBJ2-5; TRBD1 matches at 7 bases. After removal of 5 bases from V and 4 bases from J, the junction contained 7 bases not matched to a gene. The germline gives CDR1 SGHVS, CDR2 FQNEAQ. The CDR3 loop spans 14 amino acids. CDR3 bases: TGTGCCAGCAGCCCCTTGACAGGGCGAGAGACCCAGTACTTC. Translating it yields CASSPLTGRETQYF.

V and J are TRBV2 and TRBJ1-2, with unresolved D. CDR1 is SNHLY, CDR2 FYNNEI, per germline. This CDR3 has 15 amino acids. V dropped 1 base and J dropped 5 bases, with 14 bases sitting between them. The CDR3 loop reads CASSEEWQGRYGYTF. DNA for the CDR3: TGTGCCAGCAGTGAAGAGTGGCAAGGGAGATATGGCTACACCTTC. The full variable domain, rest sourced from reference TRBV2 and TRBJ1-2, is EPEVTQTPSHQVTQMGQEVILRCVPISNHLYFYWYRQILGQKVEFLVSFYNNEISEKSEIFDDQFSVERPDGSNFTLKIRSTKLEDSAMYFCASSEEWQGRYGYTFGSGTRLTVV.

The V and J genes are TRBV28 and TRBJ2-1, with D unresolved. Trimming left V 3 bases short and J 8 bases short, with 5 bases between. This CDR3 has 11 residues. Germline CDR1 reads MDHEN; CDR2 reads SYDVKM. The CDR3: CASSFWDEQFF. Written as DNA, the CDR3 is TGTGCCAGCAGTTTTTGGGATGAGCAGTTCTTC.

The genes are TRBV6-1 and TRBJ2-7, with 10 nucleotides matching TRBD1. V lost 4 bases and J lost 6; bases outside the gene matches: 9. This CDR3 spans 15 amino acids. Germline V lookup: CDR1 MNHNS, CDR2 SASEGT. The DNA of the CDR3 is TGTGCCAGCAGTGCCCAGGAAGGGGACAGGGGCGAGCAGTACTTC. This gives the protein CASSAQEGDRGEQYF.

V and J are TRBV5-1 and TRBJ2-7, with D unclear. The germline V and J ends were trimmed by 5 bases and 5 bases, with 11 bases remaining between them. Germline V gene data show CDR1 as SGHRS and CDR2 as YFSETQ. This CDR3 comprises 12 residues. The CDR3 DNA reads as TGCGCCAGCAGTCACGGGCTCAACGAGCAGTACTTC. It specifies CASSHGLNEQYF.

This clone was detected a few times. V is TRBV7-8 and J is TRBJ1-5, with D maybe TRBD1 (6 bases). The CDR3 is made up of 13 amino acids. V was pared by 4 bases and J by 7 bases, with 11 bases between. CDR1 and CDR2 (germline): SGHVS, FQNEAQ. CDR3 nucleotide sequence: TGTGCCAGCAGCTCTCAGGGGTACCAGCCCCAGCATTTT. Amino acids: CASSSQGYQPQHF.